Listed below are T cell receptor beta chains from one sample, sequenced in a study of Graves' ophthalmopathy and Graves' hyperthyroidism. Using its own MiXCR run on the multiplex PCR reads, TCRdb lists one record per CDR3 protein. Among hundreds of thousands of distinct CDR3 sequences, approximately 15% were seen once, and the ten largest hold 5.5% to 7%. The sequenced sample consisted of peripheral blood. These receptors were obtained from a woman aged 18-29 years with stable Graves' hyperthyroidism. The CDR3 runs from the conserved cysteine through the conserved F or W. Each record gives: V gene, D gene, clone size, J gene, CDR3 protein, CDR3 DNA. D genes are given only for firm matches. Only part of the rows carry a size: once, few, many, or a class if the clone is expanded.

V gene: TRBV6-2/TRBV6-3; D gene: -; clone size: many; J gene: TRBJ1-1; CDR3 protein: CASIQPRDTSVGSTEAFF; CDR3 DNA: TGTGCCAGCATCCAGCCCCGGGACACTTCTGTGGGGAGCACTGAAGCTTTCTTT
V gene: TRBV5-6; D gene: -; clone size: -; J gene: TRBJ1-1; CDR3 protein: CASSLFQGWTEAFF; CDR3 DNA: TGTGCCAGCAGCTTGTTTCAGGGATGGACTGAAGCTTTCTTT
V gene: TRBV4-2; D gene: -; clone size: many; J gene: TRBJ2-7; CDR3 protein: CASSHGGAHKQYF; CDR3 DNA: TGTGCCAGCAGCCATGGGGGGGCTCACAAGCAGTACTTC
V gene: TRBV3-1; D gene: -; clone size: few; J gene: TRBJ1-1; CDR3 protein: CASSRVGRESEAFF; CDR3 DNA: TGTGCCAGCAGCAGAGTTGGCCGGGAGAGTGAAGCTTTCTTT
V gene: TRBV6-2/TRBV6-3; D gene: -; clone size: many; J gene: TRBJ1-2; CDR3 protein: CASRGTGDYGYTF; CDR3 DNA: TGTGCCAGCAGGGGAACAGGAGACTATGGCTACACCTTC
V gene: TRBV7-9; D gene: -; clone size: few; J gene: TRBJ2-7; CDR3 protein: CASSLDVSPRGEQYF; CDR3 DNA: TGTGCCAGCAGCTTAGATGTGAGCCCACGGGGTGAGCAGTACTTC
V gene: TRBV5-1; D gene: TRBD1; clone size: many; J gene: TRBJ2-7; CDR3 protein: CASSPAAGGAEQYF; CDR3 DNA: TGCGCCAGCAGCCCCGCGGCAGGGGGAGCCGAGCAGTACTTC
V gene: TRBV6-5; D gene: -; clone size: many; J gene: TRBJ1-1; CDR3 protein: CASSYENEGRDEAFF; CDR3 DNA: TGTGCCAGCAGTTACGAAAACGAGGGAAGGGATGAAGCTTTCTTT
V gene: TRBV19; D gene: -; clone size: many; J gene: TRBJ2-5; CDR3 protein: CASSGGSGEETQYF; CDR3 DNA: TGTGCCAGTAGTGGTGGGTCGGGGGAAGAGACCCAGTACTTC
V gene: TRBV5-1; D gene: -; clone size: many; J gene: TRBJ2-5; CDR3 protein: CASTPFTGTQETQYF; CDR3 DNA: TGCGCCAGCACCCCCTTTACAGGGACCCAAGAGACCCAGTACTTC
V gene: TRBV6-4; D gene: -; clone size: -; J gene: TRBJ2-5; CDR3 protein: CASTPAGETQYF; CDR3 DNA: TGTGCCAGCACCCCGGCCGGAGAGACCCAGTACTTC
V gene: TRBV25-1; D gene: -; clone size: few; J gene: TRBJ2-7; CDR3 protein: CASSFIEGGLKRSYEQYF; CDR3 DNA: TGTGCCAGCAGTTTTATAGAGGGTGGCCTCAAGAGGTCCTACGAGCAGTACTTC
V gene: TRBV15; D gene: -; clone size: many; J gene: TRBJ1-1; CDR3 protein: CATSREGRSANTEAFF; CDR3 DNA: TGTGCCACCAGCAGAGAGGGACGGAGCGCGAACACTGAAGCTTTCTTT
V gene: TRBV19; D gene: TRBD1; clone size: -; J gene: TRBJ2-7; CDR3 protein: CASSRTGRHYEQYF; CDR3 DNA: TGTGCCAGTAGTCGGACAGGCCGACACTACGAGCAGTACTTC
V gene: TRBV20-1; D gene: -; clone size: many; J gene: TRBJ2-5; CDR3 protein: CSAMNRAQETQYF; CDR3 DNA: TGCAGTGCTATGAATAGGGCCCAAGAGACCCAGTACTTC
V gene: TRBV5-1; D gene: -; clone size: few; J gene: TRBJ2-7; CDR3 protein: CASSFDRRSGSYEQYF; CDR3 DNA: TGCGCCAGCAGCTTCGATCGACGATCGGGGTCCTACGAGCAGTACTTC
V gene: TRBV12-3/TRBV12-4; D gene: TRBD1; clone size: few; J gene: TRBJ1-5; CDR3 protein: CASSPGTGSPTGNQPQHF; CDR3 DNA: TGTGCCAGCAGCCCCGGGACAGGGTCCCCGACGGGGAATCAGCCCCAGCATTTT
V gene: TRBV7-8; D gene: -; clone size: many; J gene: TRBJ1-1; CDR3 protein: CASSLRRAPGTEAFF; CDR3 DNA: TGTGCCAGCAGCTTACGCCGGGCTCCTGGCACTGAAGCTTTCTTT
V gene: TRBV20-1; D gene: -; clone size: many; J gene: TRBJ1-6; CDR3 protein: CSARQGPNSPLHF; CDR3 DNA: TGCAGTGCTAGACAGGGCCCCAATTCACCCCTCCACTTT
V gene: TRBV6-5; D gene: -; clone size: many; J gene: TRBJ2-7; CDR3 protein: CASSYFPSTLEQYF; CDR3 DNA: TGTGCCAGCAGTTACTTCCCGAGTACGCTGGAGCAGTACTTC
V gene: TRBV6-5; D gene: -; clone size: many; J gene: TRBJ1-1; CDR3 protein: CASSLAGSSEAFF; CDR3 DNA: TGTGCCAGCAGTTTGGCGGGTTCCTCTGAAGCTTTCTTT
V gene: TRBV4-1; D gene: -; clone size: many; J gene: TRBJ2-5; CDR3 protein: CASSPDSAQETQYF; CDR3 DNA: TGCGCCAGCAGCCCAGACAGTGCGCAAGAGACCCAGTACTTC
V gene: TRBV12-5; D gene: -; clone size: many; J gene: TRBJ2-5; CDR3 protein: CASGLAGGWETQYF; CDR3 DNA: TGTGCTAGTGGTTTGGCAGGGGGGTGGGAGACCCAGTACTTC
V gene: TRBV19; D gene: TRBD2; clone size: many; J gene: TRBJ2-5; CDR3 protein: CASSIRGDPEETQYF; CDR3 DNA: TGTGCCAGTAGTATCCGGGGGGACCCAGAAGAGACCCAGTACTTC
V gene: TRBV2; D gene: TRBD1; clone size: many; J gene: TRBJ1-5; CDR3 protein: CASGLGQGGNQPQHF; CDR3 DNA: TGTGCCAGCGGCTTGGGACAGGGAGGCAATCAGCCCCAGCATTTT
V gene: TRBV24-1; D gene: -; clone size: many; J gene: TRBJ1-1; CDR3 protein: CATSDPGRGGTEAFF; CDR3 DNA: TGTGCCACCAGTGACCCGGGGAGGGGAGGCACTGAAGCTTTCTTT
V gene: TRBV2; D gene: TRBD2; clone size: few; J gene: TRBJ2-7; CDR3 protein: CASSDPRTSGGVSYEQYF; CDR3 DNA: TGTGCCAGCAGTGATCCCCGGACTAGCGGGGGGGTTTCCTACGAGCAGTACTTC
V gene: TRBV5-8; D gene: TRBD1; clone size: few; J gene: TRBJ2-2; CDR3 protein: CASSWGQGGTGELFF; CDR3 DNA: TGTGCCAGCAGCTGGGGACAGGGAGGCACCGGGGAGCTGTTTTTT
V gene: TRBV12-3/TRBV12-4; D gene: -; clone size: many; J gene: TRBJ1-6; CDR3 protein: CASRIRGNSPLHF; CDR3 DNA: TGTGCCAGCAGGATCAGGGGTAATTCACCCCTCCACTTT
V gene: TRBV7-9; D gene: -; clone size: -; J gene: TRBJ2-7; CDR3 protein: CASSLWPDGTYEQYF; CDR3 DNA: TGTGCCAGCAGCTTATGGCCGGACGGAACCTACGAGCAGTACTTC
V gene: TRBV18; D gene: TRBD1; clone size: few; J gene: TRBJ1-3; CDR3 protein: CASSQDRPSGNTIYF; CDR3 DNA: TGTGCCAGCTCGCAGGACAGGCCCTCTGGAAACACCATATATTTT
V gene: TRBV5-1; D gene: -; clone size: many; J gene: TRBJ2-5; CDR3 protein: CASSPTQGFGDQYF; CDR3 DNA: TGCGCCAGCAGCCCGACCCAAGGGTTCGGGGACCAGTACTTC
V gene: TRBV12-3/TRBV12-4; D gene: TRBD1; clone size: -; J gene: TRBJ1-1; CDR3 protein: CASSGQGNRAFF; CDR3 DNA: TGTGCCAGCTCGGGACAGGGGAATAGAGCTTTCTTT
V gene: TRBV6-1; D gene: -; clone size: many; J gene: TRBJ1-1; CDR3 protein: CASSGRENTEAFF; CDR3 DNA: TGTGCCAGCAGTGGGCGGGAGAACACTGAAGCTTTCTTT
V gene: TRBV6-5; D gene: TRBD2; clone size: many; J gene: TRBJ2-7; CDR3 protein: CATSSSGGYEQYF; CDR3 DNA: TGTGCCACCTCATCTAGCGGGGGTTACGAGCAGTACTTC
V gene: TRBV20-1; D gene: -; clone size: many; J gene: TRBJ1-1; CDR3 protein: CSAASGRAMNTEAFF; CDR3 DNA: TGCAGTGCTGCCTCGGGCCGCGCAATGAACACTGAAGCTTTCTTT
V gene: TRBV27; D gene: TRBD2; clone size: many; J gene: TRBJ2-5; CDR3 protein: CASSSRLAGGRETQYF; CDR3 DNA: TGTGCCAGCAGTTCGAGACTAGCGGGGGGCCGGGAGACCCAGTACTTC
V gene: TRBV3-1; D gene: -; clone size: -; J gene: TRBJ2-2; CDR3 protein: CASHNQAGELFF; CDR3 DNA: TGTGCCAGCCATAATCAGGCTGGGGAGCTGTTTTTT
V gene: TRBV6-4; D gene: TRBD2; clone size: many; J gene: TRBJ2-7; CDR3 protein: CASGTSGSYEQYF; CDR3 DNA: TGTGCCAGCGGGACTAGCGGGAGCTACGAGCAGTACTTC
V gene: TRBV6-1; D gene: -; clone size: many; J gene: TRBJ1-1; CDR3 protein: CASREHHRWVNTEAFF; CDR3 DNA: TGTGCCAGCAGGGAACACCACCGGTGGGTGAACACTGAAGCTTTCTTT
V gene: TRBV10-3; D gene: TRBD1; clone size: many; J gene: TRBJ1-2; CDR3 protein: CAINKDREFAYGYTF; CDR3 DNA: TGTGCCATCAATAAGGACAGGGAGTTCGCCTATGGCTACACCTTC
V gene: TRBV6-1; D gene: TRBD1; clone size: -; J gene: TRBJ2-7; CDR3 protein: CASSEDRALYEQYF; CDR3 DNA: TGTGCCAGCAGTGAGGACAGGGCCCTCTACGAGCAGTACTTC
V gene: TRBV3-1; D gene: -; clone size: many; J gene: TRBJ1-1; CDR3 protein: CASSHGPEAFF; CDR3 DNA: TGTGCCAGCAGCCATGGCCCTGAAGCTTTCTTT
V gene: TRBV11-1; D gene: -; clone size: many; J gene: TRBJ1-2; CDR3 protein: CASSLSTNYGYTF; CDR3 DNA: TGTGCCAGCAGCTTATCAACAAACTATGGCTACACCTTC
V gene: TRBV6-1; D gene: -; clone size: many; J gene: TRBJ2-7; CDR3 protein: CASTSSLQGYEQYF; CDR3 DNA: TGTGCCAGCACCAGCTCATTACAGGGCTACGAGCAGTACTTC
V gene: TRBV6-1; D gene: TRBD2; clone size: -; J gene: TRBJ2-7; CDR3 protein: CASLTSGRPYEQYF; CDR3 DNA: TGTGCCAGTCTGACTAGCGGGAGACCCTACGAGCAGTACTTC
V gene: TRBV9; D gene: -; clone size: -; J gene: TRBJ2-7; CDR3 protein: CASSVGSPYEQYF; CDR3 DNA: TGTGCCAGCAGCGTAGGGAGTCCTTACGAGCAGTACTTC
V gene: TRBV19; D gene: -; clone size: many; J gene: TRBJ2-7; CDR3 protein: CASSIGTYYRDPTYEQYF; CDR3 DNA: TGTGCCAGTAGTATCGGTACCTATTACAGGGACCCCACCTACGAGCAGTACTTC
V gene: TRBV19; D gene: -; clone size: -; J gene: TRBJ2-3; CDR3 protein: CASSIGGDTQYF; CDR3 DNA: TGTGCCAGTAGTATAGGGGGGGATACGCAGTATTTT